The present entry profiles one T cell receptor (beta chain) with its context. How the authors handled the data: Using reference gene primer amplification, nucleated cell counts were estimated. Assay used: immunoSEQ multiplex PCR; TCRdb lists only in-frame clones, some missing. That table supplies the V and J calls and clone size; D and trimming were determined from the DNA. The table has 35,000 to 50,000 clones, more than 65% seen once. The source of the sample is a study of blood T cell repertoires in COVID-19. About the research overall: Spain, Italy and the United States supplied samples that represented acute and convalescent COVID-19. PBMCs, B-cell-depleted T cells, or T cells provided the cDNA or gDNA that made up the material.

The germline V gene encodes CDR1 GTSNPN and CDR2 SVGIG (reference sequence). V dropped 1 base and J dropped 5; count of bases not matched to a gene: 4. The CDR3 sequence is 13 residues long. The sample was peripheral blood. This chain links TRBV30 with TRBJ1-2, with TRBD1 matching 7 bases. This TCR was sampled from a woman aged 60 to 75 with acute or convalescent COVID-19. CDR3 in DNA: TGTGCCTGGAGTGAAGGGACAGAGTATGGCTACACCTTC. Translating it yields CAWSEGTEYGYTF.